This T cell receptor beta chain was identified in a study of cytomegalovirus exposure and HLA in healthy donors. Findings and caveats of the study: Per a prior analysis, the majority of TCR beta V segments were productive roughly 87% or roughly 30% of the time.

This clone has a handful of counts. Its antigen is unknown. Germline lookup yields CDR1 SGHVT and CDR2 SQSDAQ. V was shortened by 5 bases and J by 3 bases, with 8 bases between the two germline ends. CDR3 length: 12 residues. The PCR used 60 Vbeta and 13 Jbeta primers. Data came from immunoSEQ multiplex PCR; TCRdb stores just in-frame clones and leaves some out. The profile shows 64,000 or so clones, 65% to 70% of them singletons. The chain uses TRBV7-4 and TRBJ2-7; D remains unclear. Sample: PBMCs. The receptor comes from a man in his forties in good health and CMV-seropositive. CDR3 nucleotide sequence: TGTGCCAGCAGCCGGTATAGCTACGAGCAGTACTTC. As protein: CASSRYSYEQYF.